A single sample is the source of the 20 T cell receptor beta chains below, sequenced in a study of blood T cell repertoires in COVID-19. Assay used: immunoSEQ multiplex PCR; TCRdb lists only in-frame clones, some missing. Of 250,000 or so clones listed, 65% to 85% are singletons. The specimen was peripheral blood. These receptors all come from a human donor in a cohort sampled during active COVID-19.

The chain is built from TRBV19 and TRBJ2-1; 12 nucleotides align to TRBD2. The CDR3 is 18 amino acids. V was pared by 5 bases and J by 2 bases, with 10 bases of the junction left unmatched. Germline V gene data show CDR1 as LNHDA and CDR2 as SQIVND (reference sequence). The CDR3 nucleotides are TGTGCCAGTAGTTCCCGACTAGCGGGAGTTGGACCCTACAATGAGCAGTTCTTC. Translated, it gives CASSSRLAGVGPYNEQFF.

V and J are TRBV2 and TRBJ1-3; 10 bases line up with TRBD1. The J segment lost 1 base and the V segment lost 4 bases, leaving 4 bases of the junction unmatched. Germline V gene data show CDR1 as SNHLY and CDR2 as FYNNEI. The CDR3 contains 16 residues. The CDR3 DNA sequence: TGTGCCAGCAGTGTGACGGGACAGGGGTCTGGAAACACCATATATTTT. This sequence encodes CASSVTGQGSGNTIYF.

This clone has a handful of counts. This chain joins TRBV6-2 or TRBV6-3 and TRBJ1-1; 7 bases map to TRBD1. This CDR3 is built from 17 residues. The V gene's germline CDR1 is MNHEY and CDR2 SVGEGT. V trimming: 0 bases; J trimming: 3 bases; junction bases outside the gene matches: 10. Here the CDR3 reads CASSYSIQGVRDTEAFF. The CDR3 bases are TGTGCCAGCAGTTACTCGATCCAGGGGGTAAGGGACACTGAAGCTTTCTTT.

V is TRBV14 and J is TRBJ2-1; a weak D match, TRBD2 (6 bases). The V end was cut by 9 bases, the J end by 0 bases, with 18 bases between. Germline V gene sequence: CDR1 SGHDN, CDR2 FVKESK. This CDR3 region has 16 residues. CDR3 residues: CASKGAGRSSYNEQFF. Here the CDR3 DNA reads TGTGCCAGTAAAGGAGCGGGTCGTAGCTCCTACAATGAGCAGTTCTTC.

The CDR3 nucleotides read TGTGCCAGCAGCGTAGGAACGGGACACTATCAGCCCCAGCATTTT. Protein sequence: CASSVGTGHYQPQHF. The V gene is TRBV9, the J gene TRBJ1-5, with a weak D call TRBD1 (6 bases). The CDR3 has 15 amino acids. Germline CDR1 SGDLS, CDR2 YYNGEE. V lost 0 bases to trimming and J lost 5 bases, with 12 bases between them.

The CDR3 nucleotides read TGTGCCAGCAGCGAGGGGGTTTCGAACACTGAAGCTTTCTTT. This codes for CASSEGVSNTEAFF. The V call is TRBV9, the J call TRBJ1-1; D possibly corresponds to TRBD1 (6 bases). The CDR3 totals 14 residues. Germline V gene data show CDR1 as SGDLS and CDR2 as YYNGEE. Deletions cut 3 bases from V and 1 base from J, with 10 bases between.

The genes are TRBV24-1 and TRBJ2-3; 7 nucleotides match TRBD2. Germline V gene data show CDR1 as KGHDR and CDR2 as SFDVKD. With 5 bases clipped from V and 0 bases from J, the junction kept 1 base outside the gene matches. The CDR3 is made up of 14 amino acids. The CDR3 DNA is TGTGCCACCAGTGGGCGGGGGAGCACAGATACGCAGTATTTT. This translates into CATSGRGSTDTQYF.

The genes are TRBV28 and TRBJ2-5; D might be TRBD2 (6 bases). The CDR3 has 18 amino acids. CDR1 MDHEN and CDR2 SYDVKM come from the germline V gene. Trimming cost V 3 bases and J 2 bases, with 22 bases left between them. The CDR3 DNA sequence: TGTGCCAGCAGTTTTAACGGGGAGCTGGCGGGACCTCAAGAGACCCAGTACTTC. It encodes CASSFNGELAGPQETQYF.

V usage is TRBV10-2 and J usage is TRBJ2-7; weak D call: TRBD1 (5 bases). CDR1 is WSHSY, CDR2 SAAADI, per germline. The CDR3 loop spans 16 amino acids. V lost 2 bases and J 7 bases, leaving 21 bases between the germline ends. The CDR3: CASSEPRRTRFLEQYF. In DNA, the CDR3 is TGCGCCAGCAGTGAGCCCAGAAGGACACGATTCTTAGAGCAGTACTTC.

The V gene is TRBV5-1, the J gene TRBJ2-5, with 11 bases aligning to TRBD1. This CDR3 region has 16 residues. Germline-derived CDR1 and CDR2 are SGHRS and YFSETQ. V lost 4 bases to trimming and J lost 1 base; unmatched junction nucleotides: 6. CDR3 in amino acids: CASSLAGTGGQETQYF. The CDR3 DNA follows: TGCGCCAGCAGCCTGGCCGGGACAGGGGGCCAAGAGACCCAGTACTTC. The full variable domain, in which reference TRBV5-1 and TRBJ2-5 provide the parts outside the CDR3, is KAGVTQTPRYLIKTRGQQVTLSCSPISGHRSVSWYQQTPGQGLQFLFEYFSETQRNKGNFPGRFSGRQFSNSRSEMNVSTLELGDSALYLCASSLAGTGGQETQYFGPGTRLLVL.

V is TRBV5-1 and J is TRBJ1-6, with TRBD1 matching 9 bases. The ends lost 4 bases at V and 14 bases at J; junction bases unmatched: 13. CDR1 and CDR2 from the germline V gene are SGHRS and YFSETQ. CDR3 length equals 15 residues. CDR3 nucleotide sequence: TGCGCCAGCAGCGACGGACAGGGGCTCCAATTCACCCTCCACTTT. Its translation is CASSDGQGLQFTLHF.

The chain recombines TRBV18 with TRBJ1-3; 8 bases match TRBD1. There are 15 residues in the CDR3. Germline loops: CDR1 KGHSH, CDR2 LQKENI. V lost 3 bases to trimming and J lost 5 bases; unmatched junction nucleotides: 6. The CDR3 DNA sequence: TGTGCCAGCTCACCCCCTGGGGACAGGAGAAACACCATATATTTT. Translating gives CASSPPGDRRNTIYF.

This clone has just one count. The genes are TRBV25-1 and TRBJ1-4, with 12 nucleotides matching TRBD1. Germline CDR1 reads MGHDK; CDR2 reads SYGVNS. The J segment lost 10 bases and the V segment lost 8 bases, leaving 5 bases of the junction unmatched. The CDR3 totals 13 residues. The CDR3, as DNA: TGTGCCAGCGGGGGACAGGGGGCTGGAAAACTGTTTTTT. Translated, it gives CASGGQGAGKLFF.

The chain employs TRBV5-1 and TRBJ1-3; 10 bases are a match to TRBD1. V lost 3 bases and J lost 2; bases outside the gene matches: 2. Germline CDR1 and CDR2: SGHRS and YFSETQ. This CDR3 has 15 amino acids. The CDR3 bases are TGCGCCAGCAGCTCAGGGACAGGGGCTGGAAACACCATATATTTT. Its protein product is CASSSGTGAGNTIYF.

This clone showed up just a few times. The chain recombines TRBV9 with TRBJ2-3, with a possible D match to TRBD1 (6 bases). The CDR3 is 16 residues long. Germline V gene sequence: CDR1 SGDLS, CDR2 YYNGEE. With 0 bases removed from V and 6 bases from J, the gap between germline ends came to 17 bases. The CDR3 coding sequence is TGTGCCAGCAGCGTAGCTACGAGGGGGTCGCTCGATACGCAGTATTTT. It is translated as CASSVATRGSLDTQYF.

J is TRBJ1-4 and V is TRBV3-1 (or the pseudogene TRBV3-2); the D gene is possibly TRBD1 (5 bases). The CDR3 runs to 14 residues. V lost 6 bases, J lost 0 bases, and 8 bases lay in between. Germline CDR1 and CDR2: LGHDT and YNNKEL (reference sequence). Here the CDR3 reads CASSKQATNEKLFF. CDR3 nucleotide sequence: TGTGCCAGCAGTAAACAGGCAACTAATGAAAAACTGTTTTTT.

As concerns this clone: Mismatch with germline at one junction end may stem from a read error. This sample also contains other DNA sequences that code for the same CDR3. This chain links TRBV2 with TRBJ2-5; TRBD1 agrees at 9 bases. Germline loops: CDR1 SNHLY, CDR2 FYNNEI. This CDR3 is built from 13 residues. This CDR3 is CASRPTGGETQYF. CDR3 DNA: TGCGCCAGCAGACCGACAGGGGGAGAGACCCAGTACTTC.

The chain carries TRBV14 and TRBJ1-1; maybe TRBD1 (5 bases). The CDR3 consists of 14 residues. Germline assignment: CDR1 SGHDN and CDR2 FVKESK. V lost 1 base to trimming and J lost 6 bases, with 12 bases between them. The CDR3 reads CASSQVRRGSEAFF. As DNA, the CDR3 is TGTGCCAGCAGCCAAGTCAGGAGGGGCTCTGAAGCTTTCTTT.

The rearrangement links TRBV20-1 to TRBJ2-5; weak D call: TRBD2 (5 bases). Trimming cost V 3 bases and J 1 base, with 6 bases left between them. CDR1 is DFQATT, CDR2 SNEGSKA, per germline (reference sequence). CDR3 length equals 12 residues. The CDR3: CSASRGQETQYF. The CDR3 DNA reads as TGCAGTGCTAGTCGGGGCCAAGAGACCCAGTACTTC.

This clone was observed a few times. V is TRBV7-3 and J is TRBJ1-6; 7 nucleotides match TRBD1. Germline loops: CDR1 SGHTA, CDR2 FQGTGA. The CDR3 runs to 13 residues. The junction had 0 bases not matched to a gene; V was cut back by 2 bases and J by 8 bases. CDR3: CASSLQGDSPLHF. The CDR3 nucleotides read TGTGCCAGCAGCTTACAGGGGGATTCACCCCTCCACTTT.